This T cell receptor (beta chain) was recovered during a study of neoadjuvant nivolumab and ipilimumab in lung cancer (dated by TCRdb to the early 2020s). Study-level background: Nivolumab was administered intravenously at 3 mg/kg on days 1, 15 and 29, and in the combination arm ipilimumab 1 mg/kg was added on day 1 only. The primary trial endpoint was the major pathologic response (MPR) rate in the intention-to-treat population in each study arm. Of the approximately 43 patients with operable NSCLC treated in the trial, 23 were randomized to nivolumab monotherapy and approximately 20 to nivolumab plus ipilimumab. TCR repertoires in pretherapy (baseline) peripheral blood were compared with TCR repertoires in tumors resected at surgery after neoadjuvant immune checkpoint blockade. Seven patients had matched pretherapy and resected tumor pairs analyzed, with four treated with nivolumab and three with nivolumab plus ipilimumab. The full study reports these points: A positive correlation was observed between pretherapy blood TCR richness and richness in tumors resected after neoadjuvant therapy (Spearman R ≈ 0.8). There was no significant correlation between TCR clonality and pathologic tumor regression, and just a single major-pathologic-response sample was available for the clonality-regression analysis. A small number of samples underwent TCR sequencing. Tumor T-cell richness and clonality rose from pretherapy to surgery in three of three dual-therapy tumors but in only two of four nivolumab-treated tumors. Compared with tumor-adjacent uninvolved lung, resected tumors had greater TCR richness and clonality, and increases showed up in more of the dual-therapy-treated tumors.

CDR1 and CDR2, looked up from the germline V gene (reference sequence), are SEHNR and FQNEAQ. From its cysteine to its phenylalanine, the CDR3 spans 16 amino acids. Only the CDR3 DNA stays, 48 bases, in frame from base 1. V is cut back by 7 bases and J by 2 bases, with 12 bases in the junction unmatched. Library preparation used the immunoSEQ multiplex PCR assay. In the paper's pipeline: Repertoires were summarized in terms of richness and clonality, and significantly expanded and contracted clones between pre- and post-therapy samples were identified. Not all clones reach the TCRdb copy of this immuneACCESS table, which keeps in-frame sequences only. Checked studies attribute under half of the gap to unresolved V genes and leave the rest unexplained. V and J calls and clone size follow that table, whereas D and trimming were derived from the DNA. This sample lists about 27,000 clones; roughly three quarters were detected once. The top ten clonotypes cover about 20% of the sample.

Interpreted using the paper, the time point label stands for: at surgical resection after neoadjuvant nivolumab +/- ipilimumab. Samples were obtained from the phase 2 randomized NEOSTAR trial, in which neoadjuvant nivolumab or nivolumab plus ipilimumab followed by surgery was tested in operable NSCLC. In regard to this clone: Its antigen specificity is not known. The input lacks base qualities; no much larger clone sits a single base away.

The chain is assembled from TRBV7-9 and TRBJ2-3, and TRBD2 matches 7 of the central bases. Source: tumor tissue, taken after neoadjuvant nivolumab, alone or with ipilimumab, at or shortly before surgery. This clonotype was obtained from an adult with non-small cell lung cancer. The DNA sequence is TGTGCCAGCATCCCAGAGGGGCGGGGGAACACAGATACGCAGTATTTT. This codes for CASIPEGRGNTDTQYF.